The 19 T cell receptor beta chains given below trace back to one sample, sequenced in a study of shared clonotypes between healthy human individuals. This table comes from immunoSEQ multiplex PCR, and its TCRdb copy is limited to in-frame clones, with some not included. Among some 2.4 million clones listed, over 85% were seen once. The source material was naive CD4+ T cells from PBMCs. The subset denotes: CD45RA+ positively selected. All receptors come from a man aged 18 to 29 in good health. Some clones in this sample may be carry-over from other donors' samples.

The rearrangement joins TRBV9 to TRBJ2-3; D possibly corresponds to TRBD1 (6 bases). Trimming removed 4 bases at V and 2 bases at J, with 17 bases between. Germline V CDR1 and CDR2: SGDLS, YYNGEE. The CDR3 sequence is 16 residues long. This CDR3 is CASSIQGTQLTDTQYF. The CDR3 DNA is TGTGCCAGCAGCATACAGGGTACCCAACTCACAGATACGCAGTATTTT.

This chain connects TRBV29-1 to TRBJ2-2; a weak D match, TRBD2 (7 bases). The germline V gene encodes CDR1 SQVTM and CDR2 ANQGSEA. Trimming removed 7 bases from V and 4 bases from J, with 13 bases in between. This CDR3 contains 13 residues. This CDR3 is CSAGGAVTGELFF. CDR3 nucleotides: TGCAGCGCTGGGGGGGCCGTCACCGGGGAGCTGTTTTTT.

The V and J genes are TRBV14 and TRBJ2-1; possible D gene TRBD1, 6 bases. The CDR3 sequence is 13 residues long. Trimming stripped 5 bases from V and 1 base from J, with 6 bases between. CDR1 is SGHDN, CDR2 FVKESK, per germline. The CDR3 spells CASSGQSYNEQFF. CDR3 bases: TGTGCCAGCAGCGGACAGTCCTACAATGAGCAGTTCTTC.

The CDR3 here is CSAGRGAQSRGEQFF. The CDR3 DNA sequence: TGCAGCGCCGGGCGAGGGGCGCAGTCCCGTGGAGAGCAGTTCTTC. The rearrangement uses TRBV29-1 and TRBJ2-1, with D possibly being TRBD1 or TRBD2 (5 bases each). Trimming shortened V by 7 bases and J by 10 bases, and 26 bases separated the two germline ends. Germline values: CDR1 SQVTM, CDR2 ANQGSEA. The length of the CDR3 is 15 residues.

The chain is built from TRBV6-5 and TRBJ1-1; TRBD1 matches 8 bases. CDR3 length equals 14 residues. Unmatched junction bases numbered 6, after V lost 2 bases and J lost 7 bases. Per the germline V gene, CDR1 is MNHEY and CDR2 is SVGAGI. CDR3 region: CASSYVRGQGEAFF. The CDR3 DNA is TGTGCCAGCAGTTACGTCAGGGGGCAGGGTGAAGCTTTCTTT.

This chain uses TRBV29-1 with TRBJ1-1; tentatively, D is TRBD1 (6 bases). The V gene lost 4 bases and the J gene lost 1 base, with 13 bases spanning the gap. The CDR3 contains 14 residues. Germline CDR1 and CDR2: SQVTM and ANQGSEA. CDR3 coding DNA: TGCAGCGTTGCCGGACAGCTGAAGAACACTGAAGCTTTCTTT. It translates to CSVAGQLKNTEAFF. Using reference TRBV29-1 and TRBJ1-1 for the parts outside the CDR3, the full variable domain is SAVISQKPSRDICQRGTSLTIQCQVDSQVTMMFWYRQQPGQSLTLIATANQGSEATYESGFVIDKFPISRPNLTFSTLTVSNMSPEDSSIYLCSVAGQLKNTEAFFGQGTRLTVV.

This rearrangement joins TRBV7-8 to TRBJ2-1; 7 nucleotides line up with TRBD1. The trim removed 2 bases at V and 2 bases at J, leaving 3 bases unmatched. CDR3 length: 15 residues. Per the germline V gene, CDR1 is SGHVS and CDR2 is FQNEAQ. As DNA, the CDR3 is TGTGCCAGCAGCTTAAGAGGACAGGCCTACAATGAGCAGTTCTTC. Residues: CASSLRGQAYNEQFF.

This clone was detected only once. CDR3 loop: CASRENSGRTYEQYF. As DNA, the CDR3 is TGTGCCAGCAGGGAAAATAGCGGGAGAACCTACGAGCAGTACTTC. The rearrangement joins TRBV2 to TRBJ2-7, with 9 bases aligning to TRBD2. There are 15 residues in the CDR3. Germline loops: CDR1 SNHLY, CDR2 FYNNEI. The V and J ends lost 6 bases and 2 bases, in that order; junction bases with no gene match: 8.

The CDR3 is CASSLGGTGVYSNQPQHF. CDR3 bases: TGTGCCAGCAGCTTAGGTGGGACAGGTGTTTATAGCAATCAGCCCCAGCATTTT. The rearrangement links TRBV11-2 to TRBJ1-5, with 8 bases identical to TRBD1. V dropped 1 base and J dropped 0; count of bases not matched to a gene: 8. This CDR3 contains 18 residues. Germline lookup yields CDR1 SGHAT and CDR2 FQNNGV.

The chain is built from TRBV28 and TRBJ1-1; TRBD1 is a possible D gene (5 bases). CDR1 MDHEN and CDR2 SYDVKM come from the germline V gene. The CDR3 has 14 residues. V shed 4 bases and J shed 6 bases, with 15 bases lying between them. The CDR3 coding sequence is TGTGCCAGCAGTTCCCAGGCCCGGGGACCTGAAGCTTTCTTT. It translates to CASSSQARGPEAFF.

This chain joins TRBV28 and TRBJ2-7; 10 bases align to TRBD1. Trimming at V came to 4 bases and at J to 3 bases, leaving 9 bases not matched to a gene. Per the germline V gene, CDR1 is MDHEN and CDR2 is SYDVKM. The CDR3 is 16 residues long. CDR3 protein: CASSSPGTGVGYEQYF. CDR3 in DNA: TGTGCCAGCAGTTCGCCGGGGACAGGGGTCGGCTACGAGCAGTACTTC.

The chain is built from TRBV7-2 and TRBJ2-7; TRBD2 might be the D (6 bases). CDR3 length equals 13 residues. Trimming cost V 3 bases and J 3 bases, with 9 bases left between them. Germline assignment: CDR1 SGHTA and CDR2 FQGNSA. DNA for the CDR3: TGTGCCAGCAGCTTCCGGACTAACTACGAGCAGTACTTC. As protein: CASSFRTNYEQYF.

The rearrangement joins TRBV28 to TRBJ2-7; D could derive from TRBD1 or TRBD2 (5 bases each). The CDR3 totals 13 residues. Trimming left V 5 bases short and J 2 bases short, with 10 bases between. CDR1 MDHEN and CDR2 SYDVKM come from the germline V gene. The CDR3 loop is CASSGDGTYEQYF. The CDR3, as DNA: TGTGCCAGCAGTGGGGACGGTACCTACGAGCAGTACTTC.

The genes are TRBV27 and TRBJ2-5, with a weak D call TRBD1 (6 bases). V was clipped by 5 bases and J by 8 bases, with 18 bases between them. Germline values: CDR1 MNHEY, CDR2 SMNVEV (reference sequence). The CDR3 spans 14 residues. The CDR3 protein is CASSVPDSQGTQYF. In nucleotides, the CDR3 is TGTGCCAGCAGTGTGCCGGACAGCCAAGGAACCCAGTACTTC.

This chain joins TRBV4-1 and TRBJ2-1; TRBD2 aligns across 9 bases. The CDR3 has 16 amino acids. J gave up 5 bases and V 4 bases, and 9 bases lay outside the gene matches. Germline loops: CDR1 MGHRA, CDR2 YSYEKL. CDR3: CASSRGRALAHNEQFF. DNA of the CDR3: TGCGCCAGCAGCCGCGGGAGGGCCTTAGCACACAATGAGCAGTTCTTC.

The chain combines TRBV5-5 with TRBJ2-7, with 8 bases that match TRBD1. Germline assignment: CDR1 SGHKS and CDR2 YYEKEE (reference sequence). The CDR3 sequence is 15 residues long. The V segment lost 2 bases and the J segment 3 bases; nucleotides outside the gene matches: 7. The CDR3 here is CASSFGQGLHYEQYF. CDR3 sequence (DNA): TGTGCCAGCAGCTTTGGACAGGGTCTCCACTACGAGCAGTACTTC.

The V gene is TRBV5-1, the J gene TRBJ2-2; 7 nucleotides line up with TRBD1. Trimming cost V 2 bases and J 4 bases; bases outside gene matches: 11. The CDR3 is 17 residues long. Germline CDR1 SGHRS, CDR2 YFSETQ. The CDR3 spells CASSFDRRQGRTGELFF. The CDR3 coding sequence is TGCGCCAGCAGCTTCGACCGGAGACAGGGACGCACCGGGGAGCTGTTTTTT.

J is TRBJ2-7 and V is TRBV2; possibly TRBD1 for D (6 bases). CDR1 and CDR2 (germline): SNHLY, FYNNEI. The CDR3 has 13 residues. Trimming left V 5 bases short and J 4 bases short, with 12 bases between. The CDR3: CASSPIQGYEQYF. DNA for the CDR3: TGTGCCAGCAGTCCAATACAGGGATACGAGCAGTACTTC.

J is TRBJ2-7 and V is TRBV6-5; 7 bases fit TRBD1. Trimming took 6 bases from V and 5 from J; bases not matched to a gene: 13. The CDR3 has 15 residues. Per the germline V gene, CDR1 is MNHEY and CDR2 is SVGAGI. The CDR3 reads CASRPPGQPSHEQYF. The CDR3 nucleotides read TGTGCCAGCAGACCCCCGGGACAGCCGTCCCACGAGCAGTACTTC.